The 26 T cell receptor beta chains reported below all come from one sample, sequenced in a study of cytomegalovirus exposure and HLA in healthy donors. Assay used: immunoSEQ multiplex PCR; TCRdb lists only in-frame clones, some missing. The sample carries 160,000 or so clones, more than 70% recorded once. The sequenced sample consisted of PBMCs. The source of these receptors is a man between 18 and 35 years old in good health and CMV-seronegative.

J is TRBJ1-6 and V is TRBV7-9; 7 nucleotides align to TRBD1. This CDR3 spans 16 amino acids. V lost 1 base, J lost 7 bases, and 7 bases stayed unmatched. In germline, CDR1 is SEHNR, CDR2 FQNEAQ (reference sequence). CDR3: CASSLEPGTVNSPLHF. The CDR3 DNA reads as TGTGCCAGCAGCTTAGAACCAGGGACAGTCAATTCACCCCTCCACTTT. The full variable domain, rest sourced from reference TRBV7-9 and TRBJ1-6, is DTGVSQNPRHKITKRGQNVTFRCDPISEHNRLYWYRQTLGQGPEFLTYFQNEAQLEKSRLLSDRFSAERPKGSFSTLEIQRTEQGDSAMYLCASSLEPGTVNSPLHFGNGTRLTVT.

The chain carries TRBV11-2 and TRBJ2-3; no clear D gene. Per germline, CDR1 SGHAT and CDR2 FQNNGV. V lost 3 bases to trimming and J lost 6 bases, with 7 bases between them. The CDR3 spans 12 residues. CDR3 coding DNA: TGTGCCAGCAGCTTGTCCTCGGATACGCAGTATTTT. Its protein is CASSLSSDTQYF.

V usage is TRBV2 and J usage is TRBJ2-6, with 7 bases lining up with TRBD1. Germline CDR1 reads SNHLY; CDR2 reads FYNNEI. This CDR3 has 17 amino acids. V lost 6 bases and J lost 0; bases outside the gene matches: 8. The CDR3 loop is CASRTGTADSGANVLTF. CDR3 nucleotides: TGTGCCAGCAGGACCGGGACAGCCGACTCTGGGGCCAACGTCCTGACTTTC.

The chain recombines TRBV29-1 with TRBJ1-2; TRBD1 aligns across 7 bases. Germline assignment: CDR1 SQVTM and CDR2 ANQGSEA. This CDR3 spans 15 amino acids. V was clipped by 4 bases and J by 3 bases; unmatched bases: 11. The CDR3 DNA sequence: TGCAGCGTTGTGCGCGACAGGGAATCCGACTATGGCTACACCTTC. Translated, it gives CSVVRDRESDYGYTF.

V usage is TRBV5-6 and J usage is TRBJ1-3; D may be TRBD1 (6 bases). The germline gives CDR1 SGHDT, CDR2 YYEEEE. The CDR3 covers 18 residues. V lost 1 base and J 0 bases, leaving 17 bases between the germline ends. Written as DNA, the CDR3 is TGTGCCAGCAGCTTGAGTTCTTGGACAGTTCACTCTGGAAACACCATATATTTT. Translation: CASSLSSWTVHSGNTIYF.

This clone has just a few counts. V gene TRBV2 combines with J gene TRBJ1-5; D gene uncertain. The germline V gene encodes CDR1 SNHLY and CDR2 FYNNEI. V lost 7 bases to trimming and J lost 5 bases, with 9 bases between them. The CDR3 runs 12 residues. CDR3 protein: CASTQEDQPQHF. CDR3 nucleotides: TGTGCCAGCACGCAGGAAGATCAGCCCCAGCATTTT.

V usage is TRBV19 and J usage is TRBJ1-2, with 12 bases matching TRBD1. V shed 7 bases and J 8 bases; nucleotides not matched to a gene: 14. Germline-derived CDR1 and CDR2 are LNHDA and SQIVND (reference sequence). The CDR3 has 16 amino acids. The CDR3 is CASNLNPRDRGQGYTF. As DNA, the CDR3 is TGTGCCAGTAACCTGAACCCCCGGGACAGGGGGCAAGGCTACACCTTC.

This chain links TRBV2 with TRBJ1-2, with 7 positions matching TRBD1. The CDR3 covers 16 residues. J gave up 2 bases and V 4 bases, and 10 bases lay outside the gene matches. Germline loops: CDR1 SNHLY, CDR2 FYNNEI. CDR3 sequence: CASSGVQAGGNYGYTF. CDR3 nucleotides: TGTGCCAGCAGTGGGGTCCAGGCAGGGGGGAACTATGGCTACACCTTC.

The V and J genes are TRBV7-4 and TRBJ2-7, with 8 bases that match TRBD2. Unmatched junction bases numbered 7, after V lost 5 bases and J lost 4 bases. The germline V gene encodes CDR1 SGHVT and CDR2 SQSDAQ. The CDR3 has 14 amino acids. The DNA for the CDR3 is TGTGCCAGCAGCCCCCCCCGGGGGGGATACGAGCAGTACGTC. It yields the protein CASSPPRGGYEQYV.

The rearrangement uses TRBV2 and TRBJ2-2; 7 positions match TRBD2. Germline CDR1 reads SNHLY; CDR2 reads FYNNEI. The trim removed 3 bases at V and 1 base at J, leaving 8 bases unmatched. The CDR3 totals 17 residues. The CDR3 coding sequence is TGTGCCAGCAGTGATCGGAGCGAGCGGGGGAACACCGGGGAGCTGTTTTTT. Its translation is CASSDRSERGNTGELFF.

This sequence joins TRBV19 and TRBJ1-5; 8 nucleotides match TRBD1. Unmatched junction bases numbered 9, after V lost 5 bases and J lost 3 bases. The germline CDR1 and CDR2 sequences are LNHDA and SQIVND (reference sequence). The CDR3 sequence is 16 residues long. CDR3 bases: TGTGCCAGTAGTCCGTTGACAGGGGCCGTCAATCAGCCCCAGCATTTT. Translating it yields CASSPLTGAVNQPQHF. Drawing the rest from reference TRBV19 and TRBJ1-5, the complete variable domain is DGGITQSPKYLFRKEGQNVTLSCEQNLNHDAMYWYRQDPGQGLRLIYYSQIVNDFQKGDIAEGYSVSREKKESFPLTVTSAQKNPTAFYLCASSPLTGAVNQPQHFGDGTRLSIL.

This clone was observed a handful of times. V gene TRBV19 combines with J gene TRBJ1-3; tentatively, D is TRBD1 (6 bases). CDR1 is LNHDA and CDR2 is SQIVND in the germline V gene (reference sequence). This CDR3 has 14 residues. Trimming took off 8 bases at V and 0 bases at J, with 11 bases between the two ends. The CDR3 nucleotides are TGTGCCAGTGGACAGCTCTTCTCTGGAAACACCATATATTTT. Amino acid sequence: CASGQLFSGNTIYF. The complete variable domain, with remaining parts taken from reference TRBV19 and TRBJ1-3, reads DGGITQSPKYLFRKEGQNVTLSCEQNLNHDAMYWYRQDPGQGLRLIYYSQIVNDFQKGDIAEGYSVSREKKESFPLTVTSAQKNPTAFYLCASGQLFSGNTIYFGEGSWLTVV.

This clone occurred once. This rearrangement joins TRBV10-2 to TRBJ1-2; 7 bases align to TRBD1. The CDR3 spans 13 residues. Losses at the gene ends were 6 bases for V and 8 bases for J; bases not matched to a gene: 9. Per the germline V gene, CDR1 is WSHSY and CDR2 is SAAADI. CDR3 residues: CASSGTVLAGYTF. The CDR3 region has the DNA TGCGCCAGCAGCGGGACAGTGCTCGCGGGCTACACCTTC.

The J gene is TRBJ2-3, the V gene TRBV7-8; 10 bases are shared with TRBD2. The CDR3 contains 18 residues. Per germline, CDR1 SGHVS and CDR2 FQNEAQ. Losses at the gene ends were 4 bases for V and 3 bases for J; bases not matched to a gene: 13. The DNA of the CDR3 is TGTGCCAGCAGCTCCCTACTAGCGGGGTTGAGTAAGACAGATACGCAGTATTTT. This sequence encodes CASSSLLAGLSKTDTQYF.

The chain employs TRBV10-1 and TRBJ2-1; possibly TRBD1 or TRBD2 for D (6 bases each). Trimming pared 10 bases from V and 9 bases from J, leaving 19 bases between. This CDR3 spans 13 amino acids. Germline CDR1 is WNHNN and CDR2 is SYGVQD (reference sequence). The CDR3, as DNA: TGCGCCACCAGGGGTGGAGGGAGCGGTGAGCAGTTCTTC. This sequence encodes CATRGGGSGEQFF.

This clone was recorded at least ten times. The V call is TRBV11-3, the J call TRBJ2-3, with a possible D match to TRBD1 (5 bases). CDR1 and CDR2 from the germline V gene are SGHNT and YENEEA. V lost 1 base and J lost 8, with 10 bases in between. The CDR3 is 13 amino acids. The CDR3 nucleotides are TGTGCCAGCAGCTTAGGAGACAGCCTTACGCAGTATTTT. The encoded protein is CASSLGDSLTQYF.

The rearrangement joins TRBV10-2 to TRBJ2-1; 8 bases line up with TRBD2. The trim removed 7 bases at V and 0 bases at J, leaving 11 bases unmatched. This CDR3 is built from 17 residues. Germline V gene lookup returns CDR1 WSHSY and CDR2 SAAADI. CDR3 bases: TGCGCCAGCATAGACGCGGGGGGCTTGAGCTCCTACAATGAGCAGTTCTTC. This gives the protein CASIDAGGLSSYNEQFF.

This chain joins TRBV4-2 and TRBJ2-1; D is possibly TRBD1 (7 bases). The germline gives CDR1 LGHNA, CDR2 YNFKEQ. Deletions cut 7 bases from V and 4 bases from J, with 23 bases between. This CDR3 spans 17 amino acids. The CDR3: CASIGPPPGGTYNEQFF. The DNA of the CDR3 is TGTGCCAGCATCGGACCACCCCCAGGGGGGACTTACAATGAGCAGTTCTTC.

CDR3 sequence: CASSLATLGETQYF. For the CDR3, the DNA is TGTGCCAGCAGCTTAGCGACACTTGGGGAGACCCAGTACTTC. The chain recombines TRBV11-2 with TRBJ2-5, with D uncertain. Germline CDR1 is SGHAT and CDR2 is FQNNGV. V lost 1 base to trimming and J lost 5 bases, with 11 bases between them. The CDR3 runs 14 residues.

The J gene is TRBJ2-7, the V gene TRBV5-1; 14 nucleotides agree with TRBD2. The CDR3 covers 18 residues. Germline loops: CDR1 SGHRS, CDR2 YFSETQ. V was clipped by 2 bases and J by 2 bases; unmatched bases: 9. The CDR3, as DNA: TGCGCCAGCAGCTTACATCCGGGACTAGCGGGGGCCACCTACGAGCAGTACGTC. Its protein product is CASSLHPGLAGATYEQYV.

The CDR3 DNA sequence: TGTGCCATCAGTTTAGGACAGGGGCCCTATGGCTACACCTTC. Protein sequence: CAISLGQGPYGYTF. This rearrangement joins TRBV10-3 to TRBJ1-2, with 9 positions matching TRBD1. Trimming cost V 5 bases and J 4 bases; bases outside gene matches: 5. Looked up from germline, CDR1 is ENHRY and CDR2 is SYGVKD. CDR3 length: 14 residues.

V usage is TRBV18 and J usage is TRBJ1-5; no clear D gene. The ends were cut back, 3 bases at V and 3 bases at J, with 12 bases in the middle. The CDR3 spans 15 residues. Germline lookup yields CDR1 KGHSH and CDR2 LQKENI. The CDR3 coding sequence is TGTGCCAGCTCACCCCCCAGTTTTCCCAATCAGCCCCAGCATTTT. This sequence encodes CASSPPSFPNQPQHF.

The V and J genes are TRBV5-1 and TRBJ1-1, with TRBD1 matching over 7 bases. Germline CDR1 and CDR2: SGHRS and YFSETQ. CDR3 length equals 16 residues. The trim removed 1 base at V and 5 bases at J, leaving 11 bases unmatched. The CDR3 is CASSLTGDSGVTEAFF. The CDR3 region has the DNA TGCGCCAGCAGCTTGACAGGGGATTCGGGGGTAACTGAAGCTTTCTTT.

The chain uses TRBV7-2 and TRBJ1-3; 7 bases are shared with TRBD1. Germline CDR1 is SGHTA and CDR2 is FQGNSA. J gave up 0 bases and V 5 bases, and 16 bases lay outside the gene matches. This CDR3 region has 19 residues. CDR3 protein: CASSPQLGQDSISGNTIYF. Written as DNA, the CDR3 is TGTGCCAGCAGCCCCCAACTAGGACAGGACTCTATCTCTGGAAACACCATATATTTT.

The CDR3 here is CSVEETTGVNYGYTF. The CDR3 bases are TGCAGCGTTGAAGAAACGACAGGGGTCAACTATGGCTACACCTTC. This chain joins TRBV29-1 and TRBJ1-2; 8 positions match TRBD1. Trimming cost V 0 bases and J 2 bases; bases outside gene matches: 5. The CDR3 loop spans 15 amino acids. Germline CDR1 and CDR2: SQVTM and ANQGSEA. The variable domain in full, with the rest retrieved from reference TRBV29-1 and TRBJ1-2, is SAVISQKPSRDICQRGTSLTIQCQVDSQVTMMFWYRQQPGQSLTLIATANQGSEATYESGFVIDKFPISRPNLTFSTLTVSNMSPEDSSIYLCSVEETTGVNYGYTFGSGTRLTVV.

The V call is TRBV6-5, the J call TRBJ2-1, with D possibly TRBD1 on 6 matching bases. This CDR3 has 12 amino acids. CDR1 and CDR2 from the germline V gene are MNHEY and SVGAGI. CDR3 amino acids: CAVLDSDNEQFF. CDR3 DNA sequence: TGTGCAGTGTTGGACAGTGACAATGAGCAGTTCTTC.